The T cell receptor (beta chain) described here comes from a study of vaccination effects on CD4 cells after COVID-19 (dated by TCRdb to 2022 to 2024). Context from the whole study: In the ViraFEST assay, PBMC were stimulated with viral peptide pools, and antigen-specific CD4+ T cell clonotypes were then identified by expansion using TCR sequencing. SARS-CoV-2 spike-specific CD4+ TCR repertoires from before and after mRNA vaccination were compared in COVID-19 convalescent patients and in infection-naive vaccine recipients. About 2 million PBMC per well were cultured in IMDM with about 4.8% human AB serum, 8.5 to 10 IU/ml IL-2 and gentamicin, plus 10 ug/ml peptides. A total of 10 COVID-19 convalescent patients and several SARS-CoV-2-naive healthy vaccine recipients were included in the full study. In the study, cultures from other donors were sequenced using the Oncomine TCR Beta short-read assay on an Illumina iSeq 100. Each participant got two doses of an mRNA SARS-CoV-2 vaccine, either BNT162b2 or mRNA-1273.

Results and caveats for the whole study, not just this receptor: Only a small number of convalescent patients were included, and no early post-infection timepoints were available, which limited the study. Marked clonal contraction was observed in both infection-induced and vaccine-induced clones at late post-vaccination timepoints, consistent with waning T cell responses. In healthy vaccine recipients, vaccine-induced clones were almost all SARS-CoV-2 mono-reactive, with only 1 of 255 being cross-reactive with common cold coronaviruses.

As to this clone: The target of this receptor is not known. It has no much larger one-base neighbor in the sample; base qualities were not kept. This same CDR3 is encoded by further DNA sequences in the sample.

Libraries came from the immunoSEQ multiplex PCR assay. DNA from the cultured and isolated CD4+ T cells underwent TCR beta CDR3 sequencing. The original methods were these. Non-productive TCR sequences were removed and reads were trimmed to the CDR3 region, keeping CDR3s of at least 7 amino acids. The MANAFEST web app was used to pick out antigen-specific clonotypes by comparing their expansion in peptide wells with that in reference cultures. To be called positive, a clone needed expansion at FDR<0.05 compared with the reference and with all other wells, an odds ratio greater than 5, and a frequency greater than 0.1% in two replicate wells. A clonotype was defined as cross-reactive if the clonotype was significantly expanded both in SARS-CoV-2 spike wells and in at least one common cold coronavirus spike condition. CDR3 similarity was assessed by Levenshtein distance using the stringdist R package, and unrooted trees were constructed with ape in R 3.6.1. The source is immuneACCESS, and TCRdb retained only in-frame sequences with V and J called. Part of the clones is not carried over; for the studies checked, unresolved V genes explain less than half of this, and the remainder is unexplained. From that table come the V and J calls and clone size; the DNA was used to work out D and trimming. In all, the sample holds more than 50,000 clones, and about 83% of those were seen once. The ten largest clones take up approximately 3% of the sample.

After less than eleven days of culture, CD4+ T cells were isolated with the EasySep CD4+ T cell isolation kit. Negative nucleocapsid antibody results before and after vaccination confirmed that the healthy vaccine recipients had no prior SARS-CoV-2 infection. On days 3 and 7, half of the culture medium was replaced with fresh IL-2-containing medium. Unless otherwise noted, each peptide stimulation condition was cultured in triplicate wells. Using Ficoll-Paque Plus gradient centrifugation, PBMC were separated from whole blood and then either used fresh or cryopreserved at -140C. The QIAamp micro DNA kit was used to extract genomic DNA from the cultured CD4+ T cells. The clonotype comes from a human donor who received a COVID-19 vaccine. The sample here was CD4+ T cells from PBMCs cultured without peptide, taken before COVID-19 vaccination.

This receptor has the CDR3 CASSRDRGNEKLFF. The DNA is as follows: TGTGCCAGCAGCCGGGACAGGGGTAATGAAAAACTGTTTTTT. Recombination linked TRBV11-2 to TRBJ1-4; 10 middle bases align to TRBD1. The germline V gene gives CDR1 as SGHAT and CDR2 as FQNNGV. Reading from cysteine to phenylalanine, the CDR3 counts 14 amino acids. Only the CDR3 region is kept as DNA, spanning 42 bases read in frame from base 1. For this chain, trimming is 5 bases at the V end and 4 bases at the J end, and the number of junction bases without a gene match is 1.